The 14 T cell receptor beta chains in this list originate from one sample, sequenced in a study of shared clonotypes between healthy human individuals. Using immunoSEQ multiplex PCR, the repertoire was profiled, and TCRdb retains in-frame clones only, with some absent. This table holds about 1.5 million clones, 95% to 99% found once. Sample: naive CD4+ T cells sorted from blood. Indicated subset: CD45RA+ positively selected. The receptors come from a man in his thirties or forties in good health.

This sequence joins TRBV7-2 and TRBJ2-1, with TRBD2 matching over 7 bases. V gave up 4 bases and J gave up 9 bases; unmatched junction bases: 15. CDR1 SGHTA and CDR2 FQGNSA come from the germline V gene. This CDR3 has 16 amino acids. As DNA, the CDR3 is TGTGCCAGCAGCTACCCATCGTGGACTAGTTTAGGTGAGCAGTTCTTC. As protein: CASSYPSWTSLGEQFF.

A word on this clone: This specimen includes other DNA sequences encoding the same CDR3. The chain employs TRBV28 and TRBJ1-3; D not resolved. Germline loops: CDR1 MDHEN, CDR2 SYDVKM. The V gene lost 3 bases and the J gene lost 0 bases, with 6 bases spanning the gap. This CDR3 has 14 residues. CDR3 bases: TGTGCCAGCAGTTTTTCGGTCTCTGGAAACACCATATATTTT. This sequence encodes CASSFSVSGNTIYF.

This clone was seen just once. The chain joins TRBV7-2 to TRBJ2-1; D ambiguous. V was cut by 4 bases and J by 9 bases, with 7 bases left in between. Germline V gene lookup returns CDR1 SGHTA and CDR2 FQGNSA. This CDR3 is built from 11 residues. CDR3 sequence (DNA): TGTGCCAGCAGCTACCGCAGTGAGCAGTTCTTC. This codes for CASSYRSEQFF. Filled out from reference TRBV7-2 and TRBJ2-1, the complete variable domain reads GAGVSQSPSNKVTEKGKDVELRCDPISGHTALYWYRQSLGQGLEFLIYFQGNSAPDKSGLPSDRFSAERTGGSVSTLTIQRTQQEDSAVYLCASSYRSEQFFGPGTRLTVL.

The chain recombines TRBV28 with TRBJ2-1; 7 bases align to TRBD2. Looked up from germline, CDR1 is MDHEN and CDR2 is SYDVKM. V lost 8 bases to trimming and J lost 7 bases; unmatched junction nucleotides: 11. The CDR3 is 14 amino acids. The CDR3, as DNA: TGTGCCAGCTCGAGGCGGGAGTCTCGGAATGAGCAGTTCTTC. It translates to CASSRRESRNEQFF.

V usage is TRBV6-1 and J usage is TRBJ1-5; tentative D call: TRBD1 (5 bases). The V end was cut by 6 bases, the J end by 9 bases, with 18 bases between. CDR3 length equals 14 residues. Germline values: CDR1 MNHNS, CDR2 SASEGT. CDR3 amino acids: CASSRDLPRGPQHF. CDR3 bases: TGTGCCAGCAGCCGGGACCTCCCAAGGGGGCCCCAGCATTTT.

This chain uses TRBV6-6 with TRBJ2-7; 8 bases line up with TRBD2. Germline V lookup: CDR1 MNHNY, CDR2 SVGAGI (reference sequence). The CDR3 covers 15 residues. J gave up 2 bases and V 2 bases, and 5 bases lay outside the gene matches. This chain's CDR3 is CASSYGVAGTYEQYF. For the CDR3, the DNA is TGTGCCAGCAGTTACGGGGTAGCGGGGACCTACGAGCAGTACTTC.

This chain's CDR3 is CASSPLAGEGTGELFF. In DNA, the CDR3 is TGTGCCAGCAGCCCTCTAGCGGGAGAGGGCACCGGGGAGCTGTTTTTT. The chain uses TRBV14 and TRBJ2-2; 10 positions match TRBD2. The CDR3 consists of 16 residues. V shed 4 bases, J shed 4 bases, and the junction held 6 bases outside the gene matches. Germline CDR1 and CDR2: SGHDN and FVKESK.

The genes are TRBV6-5 and TRBJ2-3; 10 bases match TRBD2. V lost 3 bases to trimming and J lost 1 base; unmatched junction nucleotides: 4. CDR3 size: 16 residues. The germline CDR1 and CDR2 sequences are MNHEY and SVGAGI. Here the CDR3 DNA reads TGTGCCAGCAGTTATTCCGGGACTAGCGGCACAGATACGCAGTATTTT. Translating gives CASSYSGTSGTDTQYF.

The V gene is TRBV20-1, the J gene TRBJ2-1; D unclear. CDR1 and CDR2 (germline): DFQATT, SNEGSKA (reference sequence). The CDR3 loop spans 10 amino acids. V was pared by 6 bases and J by 8 bases, with 8 bases between. CDR3 region: CSAGIYEQFF. The CDR3 DNA follows: TGCAGTGCCGGAATCTATGAGCAGTTCTTC.

The rearrangement links TRBV5-1 to TRBJ2-7, with TRBD1 as a possible D gene (5 bases). CDR1 is SGHRS and CDR2 is YFSETQ in the germline V gene. The CDR3 sequence is 14 residues long. With 4 bases removed from V and 5 bases from J, the gap between germline ends came to 16 bases. This CDR3 reads CASSQGHPTNEQYF. CDR3 nucleotides: TGCGCCAGCAGCCAAGGACACCCTACAAACGAGCAGTACTTC. Based on the CDR3 plus reference TRBV5-1 and TRBJ2-7, the full variable domain is KAGVTQTPRYLIKTRGQQVTLSCSPISGHRSVSWYQQTPGQGLQFLFEYFSETQRNKGNFPGRFSGRQFSNSRSEMNVSTLELGDSALYLCASSQGHPTNEQYFGPGTRLTVT.

The V gene is TRBV6-5, the J gene TRBJ1-4; TRBD1 is a possible D gene (5 bases). Trimming stripped 5 bases from V and 8 bases from J, with 12 bases between. CDR1 and CDR2 from the germline V gene are MNHEY and SVGAGI. There are 13 residues in the CDR3. CDR3 sequence (DNA): TGTGCCAGCAGTGACCCGGGGCGGGAAAAACTGTTTTTT. This translates into CASSDPGREKLFF.

This chain joins TRBV5-4 and TRBJ2-1; D is perhaps TRBD1 (5 bases). Between the trimmed V and J ends, which lost 4 bases and 16 bases, there was a span of 21 bases. Per germline, CDR1 SGHNT and CDR2 YYREEE (reference sequence). This CDR3 contains 13 residues. CDR3 residues: CASSLVLGVGIFF. The CDR3 DNA reads TGTGCCAGCAGCCTCGTTCTAGGGGTTGGTATATTCTTC.

The V gene is TRBV27, the J gene TRBJ1-4; D might be TRBD1 (6 bases). The germline V gene encodes CDR1 MNHEY and CDR2 SMNVEV (reference sequence). This CDR3 has 18 residues. V lost 5 bases and J 0 bases, leaving 19 bases between the germline ends. CDR3 nucleotide sequence: TGTGCCAGCAGTAAAACAGGGAGTGGAGTGACAACTAATGAAAAACTGTTTTTT. Its protein product is CASSKTGSGVTTNEKLFF.

As regards this clone: Other DNA sequences in the sample encode the same CDR3. The chain employs TRBV19 and TRBJ2-1; D remains ambiguous. Germline loops: CDR1 LNHDA, CDR2 SQIVND (reference sequence). There are 11 residues in the CDR3. The V gene lost 3 bases and the J gene lost 6 bases, with 3 bases spanning the gap. In DNA, the CDR3 is TGTGCCAGTAGTATTTTCAATGAGCAGTTCTTC. Protein sequence: CASSIFNEQFF.